This T cell receptor (beta chain) came from a study of blood T cells in healthy people across ages. General study results and limits: The long-lived group displayed more naive CD4+ cells, plus higher diversity, than the aged donors did. The authors considered diversity estimates from one million T cells to be underestimates.

This CDR3 is 16 amino acids long. V was clipped by 6 bases and J by 1 base; unmatched bases: 11. In the case of this clonotype: As yet, its antigen is unknown.

Then a second PCR, running roughly 7 to 11 cycles, was carried out with a sample-barcoded 5' primer and a J-beta primer mix. Tags on each cDNA molecule came from a template-switch adaptor with 12 random nucleotides. In TCRdb, the 5' RACE reads were re-called with MiXCR into one record per CDR3 protein. The sample yields over a million distinct CDR3 sequences, 42% seen once. The sequencing input was blood. The chain joins TRBV12-3 or TRBV12-4 to TRBJ1-1, with 7 bases matching TRBD1. This clonotype was obtained from a woman between 18 and 30 years old in good health. The CDR3 sequence: CASSRGDRAGNTEAFF. CDR3 nucleotide sequence: TGTGCCAGCAGCCGAGGCGACAGGGCAGGGAACACTGAAGCTTTCTTT.